This TCR beta chain was identified during a study of T cells in Graves' hyperthyroidism and ophthalmopathy. Details on this clonotype: Antigen unknown.

Study-wide findings and caveats: Stable hyperthyroidism was separated from ophthalmopathy by a model based on 13 V-J features.

What was amplified from RNA transcripts were TCR beta CDR3 regions. The TCR CDR3 was amplified in a first-round RT-PCR using the HTBI primer set. From the multiplex PCR reads, TCRdb called clonotypes with MiXCR, one entry per CDR3 protein. The sample includes hundreds of thousands of distinct CDR3 sequences, about 15% seen only once; the top ten take roughly 26%. The receptor was isolated from a woman in her late teens or twenties with Graves' hyperthyroidism that later progressed to Graves' ophthalmopathy. Material: blood.

The CDR3, as DNA: TGCAGTGCAAAGGGACTAGCGGGAGTTAGAGAGCAGTTCTTC. Encoded protein: CSAKGLAGVREQFF. The chain uses TRBV20-1 and TRBJ2-1; 14 positions agree with TRBD2. Germline CDR1 reads DFQATT; CDR2 reads SNEGSKA (reference sequence). Germline trimming cut 6 bases from V and 10 bases from J; bases unmatched to any gene: 8. This CDR3 contains 14 residues.